The sequence of this TCR beta chain was determined in a study of cytomegalovirus exposure and HLA in healthy donors. General study findings and limits: Later analysis identified several of the most significant clusters that appeared linked to common viral pathogens. A missense DCLRE1C variant was associated with V- and J-gene trimming of TCR beta chains in a later analysis, and an independent cohort replicated the association. Later analysis showed most CMV-associated TCR beta chains appearing HLA-restricted.

The primer mix had 60 Vbeta and 13 Jbeta primers. Assay used: immunoSEQ multiplex PCR; TCRdb lists only in-frame clones, some missing. In the table there are roughly 100,000 clones, around 70% of which are singletons. As to this clone: Its antigen is as yet unknown. At one end the junction does not follow the germline gene, possibly because of a read error.

The CDR3 runs to 18 residues. CDR1 SEHNR and CDR2 FQNEAQ come from the germline V gene (reference sequence). The sample consisted of PBMCs. This clonotype was obtained from a woman aged 45 to 65 in good health and CMV-seropositive. This rearrangement joins TRBV7-9 to TRBJ1-4; 7 bases fit TRBD1. The CDR3 DNA reads TGTTCCAGCAGCTTAGACCCCCTAACGGGACAGCTCAATGAAAAACTGTTTTTT. Its protein product is CSSSLDPLTGQLNEKLFF.